The clone carrying this T cell receptor beta chain was detected many times. TCRdb independently ran MiXCR on the 5' RACE reads; one entry per CDR3 protein. In the table there are roughly 90,000 distinct CDR3 sequences, 3% to 4% of which are singletons. The sample originates from a study of neurological immune-mediated disorders. The CDR3 runs to 17 residues. Germline V gene lookup returns CDR1 SGHRS and CDR2 YFSETQ. V trimming: 6 bases; J trimming: 1 base; junction bases outside the gene matches: 11. This rearrangement joins TRBV5-1 to TRBJ2-2; 8 positions match TRBD2. The TCR was taken from a woman aged 45-60 years with multiple sclerosis. Sequenced input: PBMCs. Written as DNA, the CDR3 is TGCGCCAGCACCAAACTAGCAACTAGCGGGAACACCGGGGAGCTGTTTTTT. It specifies CASTKLATSGNTGELFF.